This TCR beta chain was obtained from a study of T cell repertoires in cytomegalovirus infection. Study results and limitations: Ex vivo responses were dominated by HLA-C-restricted CMV-specific TCR beta clonotypes.

At least ten counts were recorded for this clonotype. Its antigen is not identified. MiXCR, applied by TCRdb to the reads, yields one record per CDR3 protein. This table has around 490,000 distinct CDR3 sequences, more than 20% appearing once. The germline gives CDR1 SGHTA, CDR2 FQGNSA. The CDR3 totals 18 residues. The junction had 12 bases not matched to a gene; V was cut back by 1 base and J by 3 bases. The TCR comes from a human donor in good health (CMV status not recorded). Some clones in this sample may be carry-over from other donors' samples. J is TRBJ2-3 and V is TRBV7-2; TRBD1 aligns across 8 bases. The specimen was PBMCs. The chain's CDR3 is CASSLVYRTGFETDTQYF. The CDR3 nucleotides are TGTGCCAGCAGCTTAGTATATAGGACAGGGTTTGAAACAGATACGCAGTATTTT.